One and the same sample provided the 21 T cell receptor beta chains below, sequenced in a study of blood T cell repertoires in COVID-19. TCRdb's copy holds only in-frame clones and misses some; the assay was immunoSEQ multiplex PCR. The table has about 370,000 clones, more than 80% seen once; the top ten hold around 1%. The material sequenced was PBMCs or T cells enriched from blood (not recorded which). These receptors were obtained from a man younger than 35 who had recovered from COVID-19.

The chain combines TRBV7-3 with TRBJ2-5, with 7 nucleotides matching TRBD2. Germline loops: CDR1 SGHTA, CDR2 FQGTGA. This CDR3 is built from 15 residues. J was trimmed by 0 bases and V by 5 bases; bases with no gene match: 6. The CDR3 region is CASSIAGTNQETQYF. DNA for the CDR3: TGTGCCAGCAGCATAGCCGGGACTAACCAAGAGACCCAGTACTTC.

The chain has TRBV12-5 and TRBJ2-3; possibly TRBD2 for D (5 bases). The CDR3 contains 14 residues. V lost 5 bases and J 6 bases, leaving 15 bases between the germline ends. Germline CDR1 reads LGHNT; CDR2 reads FRNRAP. CDR3 sequence reads: CASGDPGERDTQYF. CDR3 coding DNA: TGTGCTAGTGGTGACCCCGGGGAAAGGGATACGCAGTATTTT. The entire variable domain, with the rest obtained from reference TRBV12-5 and TRBJ2-3, is as follows: DARVTQTPRHKVTEMGQEVTMRCQPILGHNTVFWYRQTMMQGLELLAYFRNRAPLDDSGMPKDRFSAEMPDATLATLKIQPSEPRDSAVYFCASGDPGERDTQYFGPGTRLTVL.

V gene TRBV27 combines with J gene TRBJ2-2; maybe TRBD1 (5 bases). V was clipped by 4 bases and J by 2 bases, with 11 bases between them. The germline V gene encodes CDR1 MNHEY and CDR2 SMNVEV (reference sequence). The CDR3 is 15 amino acids. The CDR3 protein is CASSSGQENTGELFF. The DNA for the CDR3 is TGTGCCAGCAGTTCCGGACAAGAAAACACCGGGGAGCTGTTTTTT.

The J gene is TRBJ1-2, the V gene TRBV19; TRBD1 might be the D (6 bases). This CDR3 has 13 amino acids. V was trimmed by 9 bases and J by 7 bases, leaving 18 bases between them. CDR1 is LNHDA, CDR2 SQIVND, per germline (reference sequence). This CDR3 reads CASNRDNLLGYTF. CDR3 DNA: TGTGCCAGCAACCGGGACAACCTACTTGGCTACACCTTC.

CDR3 in DNA: TGTGCCAGTAGCACCCGGGGGGTAGGCTACGAGCAGTACTTC. Translated: CASSTRGVGYEQYF. The chain has TRBV19 and TRBJ2-7; the match to TRBD2 covers 7 bases. The CDR3 length is 14 residues. The junction had 8 bases not matched to a gene; V was cut back by 6 bases and J by 3 bases. Germline CDR1 and CDR2: LNHDA and SQIVND (reference sequence).

The sample holds a few counts of this clone. This CDR3 reads CASSLGGRSPSGGYTF. The CDR3 DNA reads TGTGCCAGCAGCTTAGGTGGCAGGTCCCCTTCTGGAGGCTACACCTTC. The chain carries TRBV7-6 and TRBJ1-2, with D unresolved. CDR3 length: 16 amino acids. Germline values: CDR1 SGHVS, CDR2 FNYEAQ. The V and J ends lost 1 base and 8 bases respectively, with 20 bases between them. Supplemented by reference TRBV7-6 and TRBJ1-2, the full variable domain reads GAGVSQSPRYKVTKRGQDVALRCDPISGHVSLYWYRQALGQGPEFLTYFNYEAQQDKSGLPNDRFSAERPEGSISTLTIQRTEQRDSAMYRCASSLGGRSPSGGYTFGSGTRLTVV.

This clone was recorded once. The chain uses TRBV5-1 and TRBJ2-3; TRBD2 agrees at 9 bases. The CDR3 is made up of 16 amino acids. Trimming took 4 bases from V and 4 from J; bases not matched to a gene: 10. Per germline, CDR1 SGHRS and CDR2 YFSETQ. The CDR3 region has the DNA TGCGCCAGCAGCAGAAAAAGCGGGGGGAACTCAGATACGCAGTATTTT. Amino acids: CASSRKSGGNSDTQYF.

This chain links TRBV14 with TRBJ1-1; D is ambiguous. The CDR3 covers 14 residues. The V gene's germline CDR1 is SGHDN and CDR2 FVKESK. V lost 1 base, J lost 1 base, and 7 bases lay in between. The CDR3 bases are TGTGCCAGCAGCCAAGCGGGTCAGAACACTGAAGCTTTCTTT. The encoded protein is CASSQAGQNTEAFF.

This sequence joins TRBV30 and TRBJ2-1; 9 bases map to TRBD2. V was pared by 5 bases and J by 3 bases, with 8 bases of the junction left unmatched. The CDR3 spans 15 residues. Germline assignment: CDR1 GTSNPN and CDR2 SVGIG (reference sequence). The CDR3 region has the DNA TGTGCCTGGGTTAGCGGGAGAGCCTACTACAATGAGCAGTTCTTC. Translation: CAWVSGRAYYNEQFF. Based on the CDR3 plus reference TRBV30 and TRBJ2-1, the full variable domain is SQTIHQWPATLVQPVGSPLSLECTVEGTSNPNLYWYRQAAGRGLQLLFYSVGIGQISSEVPQNLSASRPQDRQFILSSKKLLLSDSGFYLCAWVSGRAYYNEQFFGPGTRLTVL.

The V call is TRBV7-2, the J call TRBJ1-4; tentative D call: TRBD1 (6 bases). Between the trimmed V and J ends, which lost 0 bases and 14 bases, there was a span of 16 bases. The CDR3 covers 14 residues. Looked up from germline, CDR1 is SGHTA and CDR2 is FQGNSA. CDR3 region: CASSLATGSGGLFF. The CDR3 DNA is TGTGCCAGCAGCTTAGCGACAGGATCCGGTGGGCTGTTTTTT.

This chain links TRBV14 with TRBJ1-2, with 8 bases that match TRBD1. The length of the CDR3 is 18 residues. Trimming at V came to 1 base and at J to 2 bases, leaving 12 bases not matched to a gene. Germline V gene data show CDR1 as SGHDN and CDR2 as FVKESK. The DNA of the CDR3 is TGTGCCAGCAGCCAAGTTCATACAGGGGGGACTACGAACTATGGCTACACCTTC. Residues: CASSQVHTGGTTNYGYTF.

V is TRBV19 and J is TRBJ2-2; the match to TRBD2 covers 7 bases. The V gene end was trimmed by 1 base and the J gene end by 2 bases; junction bases not matched to a gene: 7. The germline V gene encodes CDR1 LNHDA and CDR2 SQIVND (reference sequence). The CDR3 consists of 17 residues. The CDR3 sequence: CASSIGQRGGNTGELFF. For the CDR3, the DNA is TGTGCCAGTAGTATAGGACAGCGGGGTGGAAACACCGGGGAGCTGTTTTTT.

V gene TRBV11-2 combines with J gene TRBJ2-3; TRBD1 agrees at 8 bases. V trimming: 1 base; J trimming: 3 bases; junction bases outside the gene matches: 3. CDR1 SGHAT and CDR2 FQNNGV come from the germline V gene. This CDR3 is built from 15 residues. CDR3 sequence: CASSLGTGTTDTQYF. For the CDR3, the DNA is TGTGCCAGCAGCTTAGGGACAGGGACTACAGATACGCAGTATTTT.

V and J are TRBV19 and TRBJ2-2; D possibly corresponds to TRBD1 (6 bases). V was shortened by 7 bases and J by 4 bases, with 13 bases between the two germline ends. Germline assignment: CDR1 LNHDA and CDR2 SQIVND (reference sequence). CDR3 length: 14 amino acids. The CDR3 sequence: CASIRGLGTGELFF. CDR3 nucleotide sequence: TGTGCCAGTATCAGGGGATTAGGCACCGGGGAGCTGTTTTTT. Full variable domain (remainder filled in from reference TRBV19 and TRBJ2-2): DGGITQSPKYLFRKEGQNVTLSCEQNLNHDAMYWYRQDPGQGLRLIYYSQIVNDFQKGDIAEGYSVSREKKESFPLTVTSAQKNPTAFYLCASIRGLGTGELFFGEGSRLTVL.

CDR3 amino acids: CASSQGGEGYEQYF. The CDR3 DNA sequence: TGTGCCAGCAGCCAGGGAGGAGAGGGGTACGAGCAGTACTTC. The rearrangement links TRBV9 to TRBJ2-7; D may be TRBD2 (6 bases). Per the germline V gene, CDR1 is SGDLS and CDR2 is YYNGEE. Between the trimmed V and J ends, which lost 4 bases and 4 bases, there was a span of 15 bases. The CDR3 totals 14 residues.

CDR3 in amino acids: CASSQVDRLAGGNEQFF. The DNA of the CDR3 is TGTGCCAGCAGCCAAGTCGATCGACTAGCGGGAGGTAATGAGCAGTTCTTC. This chain uses TRBV3-1 (or the pseudogene TRBV3-2) with TRBJ2-1, with 13 nucleotides matching TRBD2. The germline CDR1 and CDR2 sequences are LGHDT and YNNKEL (reference sequence). V lost 1 base to trimming and J lost 7 bases; unmatched junction nucleotides: 7. This CDR3 is 17 amino acids long.

The CDR3 nucleotides read TGCGCCAGCAGGGGACAGTACTACGAGCAGTACTTC. Amino acids: CASRGQYYEQYF. The chain joins TRBV10-2 to TRBJ2-7; 7 nucleotides agree with TRBD1. This CDR3 has 12 amino acids. V lost 6 bases to trimming and J lost 3 bases; unmatched junction nucleotides: 2. Germline assignment: CDR1 WSHSY and CDR2 SAAADI.

The gene calls are TRBV10-3 and TRBJ1-6; no clear D gene. Germline CDR1 ENHRY, CDR2 SYGVKD. V was clipped by 5 bases and J by 10 bases, with 12 bases between them. The CDR3 is 13 residues long. CDR3 sequence: CAISPGVRSPLHF. As DNA, the CDR3 is TGTGCCATCAGTCCCGGGGTAAGATCACCCCTCCACTTT.

This chain joins TRBV9 and TRBJ1-1; 7 positions match TRBD1. Trimming at V came to 3 bases and at J to 1 base, leaving 6 bases not matched to a gene. CDR1 SGDLS and CDR2 YYNGEE come from the germline V gene. The CDR3 extends over 15 amino acids. CDR3 nucleotide sequence: TGTGCCAGCAGCGGCTACAGGGGCGCGAACACTGAAGCTTTCTTT. Its protein product is CASSGYRGANTEAFF.

This chain connects TRBV7-6 to TRBJ1-1; D is uncertain. This CDR3 has 13 residues. Germline V lookup: CDR1 SGHVS, CDR2 FNYEAQ. V shed 5 bases and J shed 0 bases, with 7 bases lying between them. The CDR3 DNA reads as TGTGCCAGCAGCGCGGCCATGAACACTGAAGCTTTCTTT. Its translation is CASSAAMNTEAFF.

The chain recombines TRBV9 with TRBJ2-7, with unresolved D. Germline values: CDR1 SGDLS, CDR2 YYNGEE. There are 14 residues in the CDR3. The V and J ends lost 0 bases and 7 bases respectively, with 14 bases between them. Here the CDR3 reads CASSVAGSLGEQYF. Written as DNA, the CDR3 is TGTGCCAGCAGCGTAGCAGGCAGCCTTGGAGAGCAGTACTTC.